The T cell receptor beta chain under discussion was sequenced for a study of T cells after posttransplantation cyclophosphamide. Findings and caveats of the study: Recipient CMV seropositivity and CMV reactivation strongly tracked TRB clonality. Tissue-infiltrating T cells from skin or gut overlapped little with blood T cells. Later post-transplant blood repertoires were often dominated by donor CD8+ memory clones.

TCRdb's copy holds only in-frame clones and misses some; the assay was immunoSEQ multiplex PCR. The sample comprises 50,000 to 55,000 clones, 70% to 90% of which are singletons, and less than 3.5% rests with the top ten. With respect to this clone: What it recognizes is unknown.

Specimen: PBMCs. The TCR was taken from a man younger than 40 with a blood cancer, CMV-positive, and with a related stem cell donor.

CDR3 region: CASSSTGANTEAFF. In nucleotides, the CDR3 is TGTGCCAGCAGTTCGACAGGAGCGAACACTGAAGCTTTCTTT. This chain joins TRBV6-5 and TRBJ1-1; a possible D gene is TRBD1 (6 bases). CDR3 size: 14 residues. V lost 4 bases and J lost 1, with 10 bases in between. Germline assignment: CDR1 MNHEY and CDR2 SVGAGI.